This T cell receptor (beta chain) was recovered during a study of cytomegalovirus exposure and HLA in healthy donors. On the study more broadly: The same platform used for the 600 to 750 first-cohort repertoires was also used for the 100 to 150 validation repertoires, as a later analysis reported. Study-wide results and caveats: Three chains linked to CMV were shown in vitro to be specific for CMV antigens. The study recorded over 150 TCR beta chains that were cytomegalovirus-associated.

As concerns this clone: Antigen: not known.

J gave up 3 bases and V 0 bases, and 8 bases lay outside the gene matches. CDR1 and CDR2 (germline): LGHNT, FRNRAP. This CDR3 has 16 amino acids. Generated by immunoSEQ multiplex PCR, the TCRdb table keeps only in-frame clones and is missing some. The sample lists 150,000 to 160,000 clones, around 84% occurring once. The origin of this receptor is a human donor in good health. The sequencing sample was made of PBMCs. The rearrangement links TRBV12-5 to TRBJ2-7; 7 nucleotides match TRBD2. In DNA form, the CDR3 reads TGTGCTAGTGGTTTGGTACCGCGGGGGACTGACTACGAGCAGTACTTC. It is translated as CASGLVPRGTDYEQYF.